This TCR beta chain was retrieved from a study of graft-versus-host responses after intestinal transplantation. The V gene's germline CDR1 is GTSNPN and CDR2 SVGIG (reference sequence). CDR3 length: 13 residues. Trimming stripped 4 bases from V and 0 bases from J, with 9 bases between. Note on this clone: Its cognate antigen is unknown.

The method was immunoSEQ multiplex PCR; TCRdb's version includes in-frame clones alone and lacks a portion of them. The table includes some 87,000 clones, roughly 92% detected once. The chain links TRBV30 to TRBJ1-1; D uncertain. The specimen comprised unstimulated CD4+ T cells sorted from spleen or lymph node cells, sampled before intestinal transplant. This TCR came from a human donor who received an intestinal transplant. Written as DNA, the CDR3 is TGTGCCTGGACGGAGTTTCTGAACACTGAAGCTTTCTTT. Translated, it gives CAWTEFLNTEAFF.